This passage covers 32 T cell receptor beta chains from one sample sequenced in a study of blood T cell repertoires in COVID-19. Assay: immunoSEQ multiplex PCR; the TCRdb copy retains only in-frame clones and omits some. The repertoire holds 43,000 or so clones, with approximately 80% as singletons. The sequencing input was peripheral blood. All receptors come from a woman aged 55-69 years with acute or convalescent COVID-19.

The genes are TRBV30 and TRBJ2-2, with 10 nucleotides matching TRBD2. Losses at the gene ends were 5 bases for V and 0 bases for J; bases not matched to a gene: 3. This CDR3 comprises 15 residues. Germline V gene data show CDR1 as GTSNPN and CDR2 as SVGIG (reference sequence). The CDR3 is CAWASGGANTGELFF. As DNA, the CDR3 is TGTGCCTGGGCAAGCGGGGGGGCGAACACCGGGGAGCTGTTTTTT.

The chain links TRBV7-2 to TRBJ1-4; possible D gene TRBD1, 5 bases. CDR1 is SGHTA, CDR2 FQGNSA, per germline. V was clipped by 2 bases and J by 0 bases, with 10 bases between them. This CDR3 has 16 residues. CDR3 protein: CASSLPGPATNEKLFF. For the CDR3, the DNA is TGTGCCAGCAGCTTACCAGGGCCCGCAACTAATGAAAAACTGTTTTTT.

This chain joins TRBV7-2 and TRBJ2-3, with D possibly TRBD2 on 6 matching bases. The length of the CDR3 is 14 residues. V lost 4 bases to trimming and J lost 6 bases, with 14 bases between them. Looked up from germline, CDR1 is SGHTA and CDR2 is FQGNSA. The CDR3 nucleotides read TGTGCCAGCAGCTGGGGGGTTGAGAGGGATACGCAGTATTTT. The encoded protein is CASSWGVERDTQYF.

The rearrangement joins TRBV7-2 to TRBJ1-5; D call uncertain. This CDR3 comprises 13 residues. The germline V gene has CDR1 SGHTA and CDR2 FQGNSA. Trimming removed 7 bases at V and 2 bases at J, with 9 bases between. CDR3 sequence (DNA): TGTGCCAGCACCGAGGGCGGCAATCAGCCCCAGCATTTT. Amino acid sequence: CASTEGGNQPQHF.

The chain carries TRBV5-1 and TRBJ1-2; 12 bases map to TRBD1. Germline CDR1 is SGHRS and CDR2 is YFSETQ. V was pared by 0 bases and J by 3 bases, with 3 bases of the junction left unmatched. The CDR3 length is 16 residues. In nucleotides, the CDR3 is TGCGCCAGCAGCTTGGTGGGACAGGGGGCGGACTATGGCTACACCTTC. It is translated as CASSLVGQGADYGYTF.

The chain combines TRBV4-1 with TRBJ1-4, with a tentative D call TRBD1 (6 bases). The CDR3 runs 16 residues. Germline CDR1 MGHRA, CDR2 YSYEKL. Trimming cost V 1 base and J 5 bases, with 14 bases left between them. The CDR3 here is CASSQVGGGTNEKLFF. In DNA form, the CDR3 reads TGCGCCAGCAGCCAAGTGGGAGGGGGGACGAATGAAAAACTGTTTTTT.

This clone showed up just once. J is TRBJ1-6 and V is TRBV4-1; no clear D gene. Trimming left V 4 bases short and J 5 bases short, with 18 bases between. CDR1 is MGHRA, CDR2 YSYEKL, per germline. The CDR3 covers 17 residues. This CDR3 reads CASSPEALIIDNSPLHF. CDR3 sequence (DNA): TGCGCCAGCAGCCCAGAGGCCTTAATAATCGATAATTCACCCCTCCACTTT.

In this sample, this clone turned up a few times. The gene calls are TRBV10-3 and TRBJ1-6; D perhaps matches TRBD1 (5 bases). The CDR3 is made up of 14 amino acids. V lost 8 bases to trimming and J lost 5 bases, with 13 bases between them. The germline V gene has CDR1 ENHRY and CDR2 SYGVKD. The CDR3 spells CAIHGGENNSPLHF. The CDR3, as DNA: TGTGCCATCCATGGGGGGGAAAATAATTCACCCCTCCACTTT.

CDR3 protein: CATSDDGTGHYEQYF. The CDR3 DNA is TGTGCCACCAGTGATGACGGGACAGGCCACTACGAGCAGTACTTC. V usage is TRBV24-1 and J usage is TRBJ2-7; 8 bases agree with TRBD1. Germline-derived CDR1 and CDR2 are KGHDR and SFDVKD. Trimming at V came to 3 bases and at J to 3 bases, leaving 6 bases not matched to a gene. The CDR3 extends over 15 amino acids.

This chain uses TRBV12-3 or TRBV12-4 with TRBJ2-3; D gene ambiguous. CDR3 size: 11 residues. V lost 8 bases to trimming and J lost 5 bases, with 8 bases between them. The CDR3 loop reads CASGLGDTQYF. The CDR3 DNA reads TGTGCCAGCGGGCTTGGAGATACGCAGTATTTT.

This chain connects TRBV5-4 to TRBJ2-7; D possibly corresponds to TRBD2 (5 bases). The CDR3 runs 12 residues. The germline V gene encodes CDR1 SGHNT and CDR2 YYREEE (reference sequence). V lost 7 bases and J 7 bases, leaving 15 bases between the germline ends. This CDR3 reads CASSVVGGEQYF. The CDR3 coding sequence is TGTGCCAGCTCGGTGGTCGGAGGAGAGCAGTACTTC.

The rearrangement uses TRBV12-3 or TRBV12-4 and TRBJ2-1; a weak D match, TRBD2 (7 bases). The V end was cut by 5 bases, the J end by 10 bases, with 15 bases between. The CDR3 runs 13 residues. DNA for the CDR3: TGTGCCAGCAGTGCCCGGGGGGCAGGGGAGCAGTTCTTC. Its protein product is CASSARGAGEQFF.

CDR3 sequence (DNA): TGTGCCATCAGTGACCCCCTAGCGCCGGTGAAGGATGAGCAGTTCTTC. This translates into CAISDPLAPVKDEQFF. V usage is TRBV10-3 and J usage is TRBJ2-1; a possible D gene is TRBD2 (6 bases). From germline, CDR1 is ENHRY and CDR2 SYGVKD. V gave up 3 bases and J gave up 8 bases, with 20 bases separating them. CDR3 length: 16 residues.

This rearrangement joins TRBV20-1 to TRBJ2-2; 9 bases fit TRBD2. CDR1 is DFQATT and CDR2 is SNEGSKA in the germline V gene (reference sequence). V was clipped by 3 bases and J by 8 bases; unmatched bases: 13. This CDR3 has 16 amino acids. The CDR3 loop reads CSASPEPGLARGELFF. CDR3 nucleotides: TGCAGTGCTAGTCCCGAACCGGGACTAGCAAGGGGGGAGCTGTTTTTT.

The rearrangement links TRBV11-2 to TRBJ1-6; D is undetermined. V was clipped by 5 bases and J by 3 bases, with 14 bases between them. The CDR3 has 16 amino acids. In germline, CDR1 is SGHAT, CDR2 FQNNGV. In nucleotides, the CDR3 is TGTGCCAGCAGCCAAGGGAGGGTTTACTATAATTCACCCCTCCACTTT. Translated: CASSQGRVYYNSPLHF.

The rearrangement links TRBV19 to TRBJ1-2; 8 positions agree with TRBD1. CDR1 is LNHDA, CDR2 SQIVND, per germline (reference sequence). The CDR3 is 15 residues long. V shed 2 bases, J shed 4 bases, and the junction held 6 bases outside the gene matches. The CDR3 is CASSISRTGPYGYTF. The CDR3, as DNA: TGTGCCAGTAGTATATCGCGGACAGGGCCCTATGGCTACACCTTC.

This clone was seen a few times. This chain joins TRBV4-1 and TRBJ2-3, with 15 bases lining up with TRBD2. This CDR3 comprises 18 residues. With V trimmed by 4 bases and J by 1 base, 6 bases remained unmatched. Germline values: CDR1 MGHRA, CDR2 YSYEKL. The CDR3 DNA follows: TGCGCCAGCAGCCTGGGACTAGCGGGGGGTTACGGCACAGATACGCAGTATTTT. Protein product: CASSLGLAGGYGTDTQYF.

This sequence joins TRBV4-1 and TRBJ1-1; D gene unclear. With 3 bases removed from V and 4 bases from J, the gap between germline ends came to 15 bases. The CDR3 loop spans 15 amino acids. The germline CDR1 and CDR2 sequences are MGHRA and YSYEKL. DNA for the CDR3: TGCGCCAGCAGCCATACAGCCTCGGCGGGCACTGAAGCTTTCTTT. Translated, it gives CASSHTASAGTEAFF.

The genes are TRBV9 and TRBJ2-3; 8 bases match TRBD2. J gave up 4 bases and V 0 bases, and 4 bases lay outside the gene matches. Per germline, CDR1 SGDLS and CDR2 YYNGEE. The CDR3 runs to 15 residues. The chain's CDR3 is CASSVAPSGPDTQYF. In nucleotides, the CDR3 is TGTGCCAGCAGCGTAGCCCCTAGCGGGCCAGATACGCAGTATTTT. Full variable domain (outside the CDR3, taken from reference TRBV9 and TRBJ2-3): DSGVTQTPKHLITATGQRVTLRCSPRSGDLSVYWYQQSLDQGLQFLIQYYNGEERAKGNILERFSAQQFPDLHSELNLSSLELGDSALYFCASSVAPSGPDTQYFGPGTRLTVL.

The chain couples TRBV9 to TRBJ1-1; TRBD1 matches 7 bases. Per germline, CDR1 SGDLS and CDR2 YYNGEE. J gave up 5 bases and V 0 bases, and 4 bases lay outside the gene matches. This CDR3 has 14 amino acids. The CDR3 protein is CASSVDPGGTEAFF. In nucleotides, the CDR3 is TGTGCCAGCAGCGTAGATCCAGGGGGAACTGAAGCTTTCTTT.

This clone was seen a handful of times. This chain links TRBV30 with TRBJ1-4, with D possibly TRBD1 on 6 matching bases. The ends were cut back, 4 bases at V and 5 bases at J, with 11 bases in the middle. In germline, CDR1 is GTSNPN, CDR2 SVGIG (reference sequence). The CDR3 consists of 13 residues. This chain's CDR3 is CAWNRAVNEKLFF. DNA for the CDR3: TGTGCCTGGAACAGGGCGGTAAATGAAAAACTGTTTTTT.

The chain is built from TRBV2 and TRBJ2-1; 8 bases line up with TRBD1. The CDR3 contains 13 residues. CDR1 SNHLY and CDR2 FYNNEI come from the germline V gene. Trimming removed 7 bases from V and 4 bases from J; junction bases left unmatched: 3. The CDR3 loop reads CASTRGRYNEQFF. CDR3 in DNA: TGTGCCAGCACCAGGGGGCGGTACAATGAGCAGTTCTTC.

The CDR3, as DNA: TGTGCCAGCAGCTCGGGACTCTTCGGAGCTTTCTTT. Its protein is CASSSGLFGAFF. The chain uses TRBV5-5 and TRBJ1-1; a weak D match, TRBD1 (5 bases). V lost 3 bases to trimming and J lost 10 bases, with 13 bases between them. In germline, CDR1 is SGHKS, CDR2 YYEKEE (reference sequence). CDR3 length equals 12 residues.

This chain links TRBV6-2 or TRBV6-3 with TRBJ1-2; 8 bases map to TRBD1. Germline CDR1 is MNHEY and CDR2 is SVGEGT. With V trimmed by 4 bases and J by 4 bases, 14 bases remained unmatched. The CDR3 is made up of 17 amino acids. CDR3 protein: CASSSSGLITGGYGYTF. CDR3 coding DNA: TGTGCCAGCAGTTCTTCCGGACTTATAACAGGGGGCTATGGCTACACCTTC.

This sequence joins TRBV5-1 and TRBJ2-7, with a possible D match to TRBD2 (5 bases). Trimming removed 6 bases at V and 3 bases at J, with 16 bases between. Germline CDR1 SGHRS, CDR2 YFSETQ. The CDR3 is 14 amino acids. CDR3 protein: CASTGGQGLYEQYF. CDR3 in DNA: TGCGCCAGCACCGGTGGTCAAGGACTCTACGAGCAGTACTTC.

This rearrangement joins TRBV12-5 to TRBJ1-1, with a weak D call TRBD1 (6 bases). The CDR3 is made up of 12 amino acids. V lost 7 bases, J lost 5 bases, and 11 bases lay in between. CDR1 and CDR2 (germline): LGHNT, FRNRAP. The DNA for the CDR3 is TGTGCTAGTGCTCACAGGGTAACTGAAGCTTTCTTT. It is translated as CASAHRVTEAFF.

Here the CDR3 DNA reads TGTGCCAGCAGCTTGGGGACTAGCGGGGGGACCGGTTGGGAGCAGTTCTTC. This codes for CASSLGTSGGTGWEQFF. The chain uses TRBV5-4 and TRBJ2-1, with 14 bases lining up with TRBD2. Germline V lookup: CDR1 SGHNT, CDR2 YYREEE (reference sequence). This CDR3 spans 17 amino acids. Trimming removed 0 bases from V and 10 bases from J; junction bases left unmatched: 9. Complete variable domain (other parts from reference TRBV5-4 and TRBJ2-1): ETGVTQSPTHLIKTRGQQVTLRCSSQSGHNTVSWYQQALGQGPQFIFQYYREEENGRGNFPPRFSGLQFPNYSSELNVNALELDDSALYLCASSLGTSGGTGWEQFFGPGTRLTVL.

The J gene is TRBJ2-3, the V gene TRBV7-2; a weak D match, TRBD2 (7 bases). In germline, CDR1 is SGHTA, CDR2 FQGNSA. The CDR3 runs 14 residues. Trimming pared 4 bases from V and 7 bases from J, leaving 15 bases between. CDR3 in DNA: TGTGCCAGCAGCTACACTCGGGGGGCATATACGCAGTATTTT. Its protein is CASSYTRGAYTQYF.

The CDR3: CSVEGRTGQGFGELFF. The CDR3 nucleotides are TGCAGCGTTGAGGGGCGAACGGGACAGGGGTTCGGGGAGCTGTTTTTT. The J gene is TRBJ2-2, the V gene TRBV29-1, with 10 bases lining up with TRBD1. The ends lost 3 bases at V and 7 bases at J; junction bases unmatched: 11. Germline CDR1 SQVTM, CDR2 ANQGSEA. There are 16 residues in the CDR3.

This chain joins TRBV6-5 and TRBJ2-6; D not certain. V lost 7 bases and J lost 1, with 8 bases in between. This CDR3 is 14 amino acids long. CDR1 and CDR2 from the germline V gene are MNHEY and SVGAGI. CDR3 DNA sequence: TGTGCCAGCAAGAAGAGATCTGGGGCCAACGTCCTGACTTTC. This codes for CASKKRSGANVLTF.

V and J are TRBV29-1 and TRBJ1-4, with D possibly being TRBD1 (5 bases). Looked up from germline, CDR1 is SQVTM and CDR2 is ANQGSEA. This CDR3 has 16 residues. The germline V and J ends were trimmed by 0 bases and 2 bases, with 13 bases remaining between them. This CDR3 is CSVEDREDITNEKLFF. Here the CDR3 DNA reads TGCAGCGTTGAAGATCGTGAGGACATTACTAATGAAAAACTGTTTTTT.

The chain recombines TRBV12-5 with TRBJ2-3, with TRBD2 matching 13 bases. The junction had 7 bases not matched to a gene; V was cut back by 5 bases and J by 2 bases. The CDR3 totals 17 residues. CDR1 and CDR2 (germline): LGHNT, FRNRAP. In DNA, the CDR3 is TGTGCTAGTGGTACCGGGACTAGCGGGGCTAACACAGATACGCAGTATTTT. It is translated as CASGTGTSGANTDTQYF.